This record concerns one T cell receptor beta chain sequence. This clonotype was counted between two and nine times. The antigen it recognizes is unknown. There are no base qualities to consult, and no much larger clone falls within one base. There are 13 amino acids in the CDR3, from cysteine to phenylalanine inclusive. Only CDR3 DNA is held: 39 bases, read in frame from base 1. V and J lose 1 base and 7 bases, and a span of 8 bases separates them. Taken from the germline V gene (reference sequence), the CDR1 and CDR2 loops are PRHDT and FYEKMQ. Library prep was done by RACE. The listed sequencing device is NextSeq 500. During library preparation, unique molecular identifiers were attached to individual cDNA molecules so that TCRs could be counted in a quantitative, reproducible way. Each blood RNA sample was used to sequence both TCR alpha and TCR beta chains. The study's own analysis went as follows. The median number of TCRs per sample was roughly 98,000, ranging from about 20,000 to 690,600. The Decombinator software suite was used to annotate the V, J and CDR3 of the TCR reads. To make PS versus PT1 abundance plots, every sample was subsampled to the same number of TCRs (28,000). TCRs were defined as expanded if absent before sensitization and observed at least eight times at the 2-week time point. Using fastp at Q25 and MiXCR, TCRdb reprocessed the public reads and kept productive beta chains. Merged by CDR3 protein, the rows form single entries marked with the most common genes and DNA. TCRdb, not the original authors, processed these V and J calls. The sample contains about 74,000 distinct CDR3 sequences, more than 30% of them found a single time. The ten biggest clones cover more than 7% of the sample.

This sample is drawn from a study of human T cells and chemical hapten exposure (dated by TCRdb to the early 2020s). Describing the broader study: For sensitization, 2% DPC in acetone was applied to a 2 cm by 2 cm area of upper inner arm skin. Weekly therapeutic DPC doses were additionally applied to the scalp of patients throughout the roughly 24-week study period. Patch testing was performed on the upper back with Finn chambers containing 0.01% DPC, and the patch tests were scored after 6 days according to International Contact Dermatitis Research Group standards. The mostly female patient cohort included alopecia areata with under or over 50% scalp involvement, alopecia totalis and alopecia universalis. Libraries were combined into a pool for sequencing, and differences in TCR yield between samples came mainly from small differences in library volumes within the pool. Peripheral blood TCR repertoire changes were tracked in vivo in alopecia patients during primary and secondary sensitization to the hapten diphenylcyclopropenone (DPC). Blood was sampled from patients pre-sensitization (week 0) and at 2, 6 and about 24 weeks after DPC sensitization. Blood for TCR sequencing was provided by twenty-nine alopecia patients at one to four time points (pre-sensitization, 2, 6 and 24 weeks). The full study reports these points: All patients had alopecia, a presumed autoimmune disease, so their immune response might differ from that of healthy individuals. Significantly more large CDR3 similarity clusters were formed by expanded TCRs than by pre-sensitization or healthy control sets, consistent with antigen-driven responses. Patch test score correlated positively with the number of PT1 expanded TCRs, reaching significance at thresholds 8, 16 and 32 but not at 4. After repeated subsampling, changes were observed in the strength of the expansion versus patch-test correlation and in the threshold at which the correlation became significant. DPC sensitization did not change how many TCRs were above 1 in 1000 frequency, and no evidence was found of alterations in global repertoire structure.

The time point label, as the study defines it: patch test 1, 2 weeks after DPC sensitization. The label giving this sample's treatment or condition can be read as: therapeutic diphenylcyclopropenone sensitization with weekly scalp DPC. At each patch-test visit, blood was drawn before the patch test was applied. Eligible patients were aged 18 to 70, diagnosed with alopecia, deemed suitable for DPC therapy, and excluded if pregnant. Total RNA was extracted from unfractionated whole blood collected in Tempus Blood RNA tubes. The clonotype was recovered from a man between 40 and 49 years old with alopecia areata. Some clones in this sample may be carry-over from other donors' samples. Sequences were derived from whole blood, sampled in connection with sensitization to the hapten diphenylcyclopropenone (DPC). The chain is assembled from TRBV13 and TRBJ2-1, with TRBD1 tentatively as D gene (5 bases match). The bases read TGTGCCAGCAGCTTAGAGGGGTGGAATGAGCAGTTCTTC. Translated, it gives CASSLEGWNEQFF.